The present T cell receptor beta chain was sequenced within a study of blood T cell repertoires in COVID-19. Study information: The United States, Italy and Spain provided the acute and convalescent COVID-19 samples. Nucleic acid was either cDNA or gDNA, and it came from T cells, B-cell-depleted T cells, or PBMCs.

Original data processing: Reference gene primer amplification gave nucleated cell count estimates. Here immunoSEQ multiplex PCR was the method, and the copy in TCRdb shows in-frame clones only, minus some. That table gives V, J and clone size, and the DNA gave D and trimming. The sample has approximately 300,000 clones, roughly 90% seen once. This CDR3 is built from 16 residues. Germline CDR1 is SGHKS and CDR2 is YYEKEE (reference sequence). The V and J ends lost 2 bases and 7 bases respectively, with 16 bases between them. The sample consisted of peripheral blood. The chain couples TRBV5-5 to TRBJ1-6, with a tentative D call TRBD1 (6 bases). This TCR came from a man aged 18 to 30 who had recovered from COVID-19. For the CDR3, the DNA is TGTGCCAGCAGCTTAGCCCCACAGGGATTCAATTCACCCCTCCACTTT. This gives the protein CASSLAPQGFNSPLHF.